This T cell receptor beta chain was sequenced during a study of cytomegalovirus exposure and HLA in healthy donors. Regarding the study as a whole: The investigators catalogued 150 to 200 TCR beta chains as cytomegalovirus-associated. CMV antigen specificity was confirmed in vitro for three CMV-associated chains.

Unmatched junction bases numbered 5, after V lost 7 bases and J lost 6 bases. Looked up from germline, CDR1 is SQVTM and CDR2 is ANQGSEA. The CDR3 totals 14 residues. The table came from immunoSEQ multiplex PCR; TCRdb's copy has only in-frame clones and leaves some out. The sample consists of about 97,000 clones, about 95% of them appearing once. Comments on this clone: Its specificity is not known.

This sequence was found in a woman aged 18-30 years in good health and CMV-seronegative. The chain recombines TRBV29-1 with TRBJ2-3; 15 nucleotides line up with TRBD2. The sequencing input was PBMCs. The CDR3 sequence is CSGTSGRAGDTQYF. The DNA for the CDR3 is TGCAGCGGGACTAGCGGGAGGGCCGGGGATACGCAGTATTTT.